Presented here are 10 T cell receptor beta chains from one specimen sequenced in a study of post-analysis software for immune sequencing data. Study-level findings and limits: When patients were compared with controls, about five TRBV segments were more frequent, TRBV5-6, TRBV5-1 and TRBV20-1 among them.

Tagging with unique molecular identifiers was a feature of the TCR beta cDNA libraries. TCRdb redid the calling of the PCR reads with MiXCR, one entry per CDR3 protein. The repertoire holds about 820,000 distinct CDR3 sequences, with approximately 53% as singletons. Antigens for these TCRs are unknown. The material sequenced was blood. Source of these receptors: a girl aged 5-17 years with multiple sclerosis.

Only a few counts were recorded for this clonotype. The chain joins TRBV7-9 to TRBJ1-2; D is possibly TRBD1 (5 bases). Germline V gene data show CDR1 as SEHNR and CDR2 as FQNEAQ (reference sequence). The CDR3 runs 15 residues. The V gene lost 5 bases and the J gene lost 5 bases, with 18 bases spanning the gap. CDR3: CASSQTALWGYGYTF. The CDR3 bases are TGTGCCAGCAGCCAAACAGCCCTCTGGGGGTATGGCTACACCTTC.

The chain is built from TRBV5-1 and TRBJ2-5; D not certain. The V and J ends lost 0 bases and 5 bases respectively, with 14 bases between them. The CDR3 is 15 amino acids. CDR1 and CDR2 (germline): SGHRS, YFSETQ. DNA for the CDR3: TGCGCCAGCAGCTTGGCCCAAGGGAATGGCGAGACCCAGTACTTC. Translation: CASSLAQGNGETQYF.

This clonotype was picked up one time. V usage is TRBV7-2 and J usage is TRBJ2-7, with TRBD2 matching 9 bases. Germline V gives CDR1 SGHTA, CDR2 FQGNSA. CDR3 length equals 18 residues. The V and J ends lost 1 base and 2 bases, in that order; junction bases with no gene match: 12. CDR3 loop: CASSLGGGGALQAYEQYF. The CDR3 nucleotides are TGTGCCAGCAGCTTAGGCGGCGGGGGGGCCCTTCAGGCCTACGAGCAGTACTTC.

The J gene is TRBJ2-7, the V gene TRBV29-1; tentatively, D is TRBD2 (7 bases). The DNA end is more similar to TRBJ2-5, so the J call may be wrong. This CDR3 comprises 13 residues. CDR1 is SQVTM and CDR2 is ANQGSEA in the germline V gene. The CDR3: CSVAEGGLETQYF. CDR3 bases: TGCAGCGTTGCGGAGGGGGGGCTCGAGACCCAGTACTTC.

The rearrangement joins TRBV9 to TRBJ2-7; 8 bases match TRBD2. Per germline, CDR1 SGDLS and CDR2 YYNGEE. The J segment lost 9 bases and the V segment lost 0 bases, leaving 8 bases of the junction unmatched. The CDR3 consists of 14 residues. In DNA form, the CDR3 reads TGTGCCAGCAGCGTAGCCGCGGGGGGACGAGTGCAGTACTTC. Amino acid sequence: CASSVAAGGRVQYF.

The table lists this clonotype with a few counts. The chain recombines TRBV29-1 with TRBJ1-1; possibly TRBD1 for D (6 bases). CDR1 is SQVTM and CDR2 is ANQGSEA in the germline V gene. CDR3 length: 13 residues. V lost 3 bases to trimming and J lost 5 bases, with 13 bases between them. As DNA, the CDR3 is TGCAGCGTTGACCCACAGGGTAGGACTGAAGCTTTCTTT. Protein sequence: CSVDPQGRTEAFF.

The chain employs TRBV29-1 and TRBJ2-7; D might be TRBD1 (6 bases). Trimming took 7 bases from V and 0 from J, leaving 13 bases between them. From germline, CDR1 is SQVTM and CDR2 ANQGSEA. CDR3 length equals 13 residues. The CDR3 loop reads CSGRTESSYEQYF. The CDR3 DNA sequence: TGCAGCGGACGGACAGAGAGCTCCTACGAGCAGTACTTC.

This clonotype appeared a few times. At one end, the junction sequence differs from germline, possibly due to a read error. The chain employs TRBV3-1 and TRBJ1-5; possible D gene TRBD1, 5 bases. In germline, CDR1 is LGHDT, CDR2 YNNKEL (reference sequence). This CDR3 spans 14 amino acids. CDR3 sequence reads: CASSPAGLNQPQHF. The CDR3 region has the DNA TGTGCTAGCAGCCCAGCGGGGCTCAATCAGCCCCAGCATTTT. Based on the CDR3 plus reference TRBV3-1 and TRBJ1-5, the full variable domain is DTAVSQTPKYLVTQMGNDKSIKCEQNLGHDTMYWYKQDSKKFLKIMFSYNNKELIINETVPNRFSPKSPDKAHLNLHINSLELGDSAVYFCASSPAGLNQPQHFGDGTRLSIL.

This clonotype was found once. This chain uses TRBV7-9 with TRBJ2-5, with 7 bases lining up with TRBD1. J was trimmed by 3 bases and V by 4 bases; bases with no gene match: 5. CDR1 is SEHNR and CDR2 is FQNEAQ in the germline V gene (reference sequence). CDR3 length: 14 residues. The CDR3 sequence: CASSSLGTEETQYF. Here the CDR3 DNA reads TGTGCCAGCAGCTCCCTCGGGACAGAAGAGACCCAGTACTTC.

The V gene is TRBV28, the J gene TRBJ1-5; the D gene is possibly TRBD1 (6 bases). The CDR3 totals 15 residues. The V end was cut by 3 bases, the J end by 4 bases, with 13 bases between. Germline loops: CDR1 MDHEN, CDR2 SYDVKM. The CDR3 DNA follows: TGTGCCAGCAGTTTTCCGAGGGGGAGGAATCAGCCCCAGCATTTT. It specifies CASSFPRGRNQPQHF. Using reference TRBV28 and TRBJ1-5 for the parts outside the CDR3, the full variable domain is DVKVTQSSRYLVKRTGEKVFLECVQDMDHENMFWYRQDPGLGLRLIYFSYDVKMKEKGDIPEGYSVSREKKERFSLILESASTNQTSMYLCASSFPRGRNQPQHFGDGTRLSIL.